Detailed here is one T cell receptor (beta chain). This CDR3 region has 16 residues. With 3 bases removed from V and 5 bases from J, the gap between germline ends came to 19 bases. Germline CDR1 reads PRHDT; CDR2 reads FYEKMQ (reference sequence). The entry originates in a study of blood T cell repertoires in COVID-19. About the research overall: The study drew acute and convalescent COVID-19 samples from the United States, Italy and Spain. T cells, B-cell-depleted T cells, or PBMCs supplied cDNA or gDNA.

As processed by the authors: Reference gene primer amplification gave estimated nucleated cell counts. Here immunoSEQ multiplex PCR was the method, and the copy in TCRdb shows in-frame clones only, minus some. The DNA was the basis for D and trimming; V, J and clone size are from that table. The profile shows 200,000 to 300,000 clones, about 91% of them singletons. Followed over time, Seattle patients had been enrolled while infection was active. Sequenced input: peripheral blood. The chain combines TRBV13 with TRBJ2-5; maybe TRBD2 (6 bases). This TCR came from a person aged 18 to 35 with COVID-19, enrolled during active disease. This CDR3 is CASSFRESMRDETQYF. The CDR3 DNA sequence: TGTGCCAGCAGCTTCCGGGAGTCTATGCGGGACGAGACCCAGTACTTC.